The 2 T cell receptor beta chains in this list originate from one sample, sequenced in a study of radiation and T cells in renal cell carcinoma (dated by TCRdb to the early 2020s). The method behind the library was the immunoSEQ multiplex PCR assay. Held by TCRdb, this immuneACCESS table contains in-frame sequences only and omits some clones. Under half of the omission traces to an unresolved V gene where checked; the cause of the rest is unknown. For this sample the table gives more than 60,000 clones, of which around 78% were detected only once. The ten largest clones represent approximately 2.4% of the sample. The sample's time point label, in plain terms: blood 4 weeks post-SBRT, at nephrectomy. Reading the label with the study, this specimen's treatment or condition is: 15 Gy SBRT to primary tumor, nephrectomy 4 weeks later. The source material was blood, sampled from a patient whose treatment included radiotherapy and nephrectomy. The receptors were gathered from a woman in her fifties or sixties with renal cell carcinoma.

This clone was found a few times. The chain links TRBV19 to TRBJ1-5; D uncertain. This CDR3 spans 12 amino acids. Germline lookup yields CDR1 LNHDA and CDR2 SQIVND (reference sequence). V lost 5 bases and J lost 5, with 7 bases in between. CDR3 nucleotides: TGTGCCAGTAGTCTACCATATCAGCCCCAGCATTTT. Protein sequence: CASSLPYQPQHF.

The V and J genes are TRBV19 and TRBJ1-5, with a tentative D call TRBD1 (5 bases). The length of the CDR3 is 14 residues. V lost 5 bases, J lost 2 bases, and 10 bases lay in between. Per germline, CDR1 LNHDA and CDR2 SQIVND (reference sequence). Here the CDR3 DNA reads TGTGCCAGTAGTCTTCAAGGGGGCAATCAGCCCCAGCATTTT. Translated: CASSLQGGNQPQHF.